This TCR beta chain was identified in a study of PD-1 blockade in classical Hodgkin lymphoma. Study-level findings and limits: Newly diagnosed patients reportedly trailed healthy donors in baseline TCR diversity. Nivolumab starters within 1 year of ASCT were excluded.

The data were produced by immunoSEQ multiplex PCR, yet TCRdb's version contains in-frame clones alone and is incomplete. The sample records 12,000 or so clones, roughly 81% being singletons. With respect to this clone: Antigen: not known.

Specified time point: cycle 4 day 1 (C4D1), after 5 to 7 weeks of nivolumab. All trial patients relapsed after autologous stem cell transplantation. Through magnetic negative selection, CD8+ T cells were separated from PBMCs that had been thawed. The material sequenced was CD8+ T cells from blood, taken before the fourth cycle of nivolumab. The sequence derives from a human donor with classical Hodgkin lymphoma. The donor label of this sample is uncertain.

This CDR3 is CASSHDKGPGELFF. CDR3 DNA: TGCGCCAGCAGCCACGATAAAGGCCCCGGGGAGCTGTTTTTT. The V gene is TRBV4-1, the J gene TRBJ2-2; D remains unclear. Trimming removed 3 bases at V and 6 bases at J, with 11 bases between. From germline, CDR1 is MGHRA and CDR2 YSYEKL. The CDR3 runs to 14 residues.